This paragraph reports one T cell receptor beta chain. The antigen is not known. This specimen comes from a study of radiotherapy plus CTLA-4 blockade in lung cancer. About the study: Among patients, about 20% showed objective responses, and about 31% had disease control.

Notes on the study in general: How blood T cell clones changed early, along with interferon-beta, reportedly forecast response best.

The assay was immunoSEQ multiplex PCR, and TCRdb's table has in-frame clones only and misses some. The repertoire holds 49,000 or so clones, with more than 70% as singletons. Germline CDR1 is MNHNS and CDR2 is SASEGT. The CDR3 length is 14 residues. V dropped 2 bases and J dropped 7 bases, with 14 bases sitting between them. The origin of this receptor is a human donor with non-small cell lung cancer who had stable disease on radiotherapy plus ipilimumab. The sequenced sample was peripheral blood, obtained from a patient treated with radiotherapy plus ipilimumab. The genes are TRBV6-1 and TRBJ1-2, with D possibly TRBD1 on 5 matching bases. CDR3 bases: TGTGCCAGCAGTGAAATTAGGGGTTTTTCTGGCTACACCTTC. Its protein product is CASSEIRGFSGYTF.